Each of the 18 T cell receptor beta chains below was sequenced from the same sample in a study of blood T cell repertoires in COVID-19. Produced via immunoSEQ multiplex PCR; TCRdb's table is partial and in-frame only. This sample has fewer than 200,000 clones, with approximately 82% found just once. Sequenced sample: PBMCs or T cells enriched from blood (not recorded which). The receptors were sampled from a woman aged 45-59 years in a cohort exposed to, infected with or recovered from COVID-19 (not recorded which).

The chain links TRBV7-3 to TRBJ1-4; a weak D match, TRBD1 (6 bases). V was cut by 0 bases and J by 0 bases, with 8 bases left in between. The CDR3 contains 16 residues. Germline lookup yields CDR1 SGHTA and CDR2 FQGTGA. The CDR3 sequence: CASSLTRTATNEKLFF. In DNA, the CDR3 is TGTGCCAGCAGCTTAACTAGGACAGCAACTAATGAAAAACTGTTTTTT.

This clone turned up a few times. The CDR3 sequence: CASRNLGGSNTGELFF. The CDR3 DNA reads TGTGCCAGCAGAAACCTCGGGGGTTCGAACACCGGGGAGCTGTTTTTT. The chain links TRBV7-2 to TRBJ2-2; perhaps TRBD2 as D (6 bases). V lost 6 bases and J 0 bases, leaving 14 bases between the germline ends. This CDR3 region has 16 residues. CDR1 and CDR2 from the germline V gene are SGHTA and FQGNSA.

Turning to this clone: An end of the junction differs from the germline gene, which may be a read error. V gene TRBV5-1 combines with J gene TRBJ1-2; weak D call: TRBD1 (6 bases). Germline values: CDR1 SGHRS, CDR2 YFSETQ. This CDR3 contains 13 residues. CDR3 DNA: TGCGCCAGCAGTTTGGACAGTAACTATGGCTACACCTTC. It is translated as CASSLDSNYGYTF.

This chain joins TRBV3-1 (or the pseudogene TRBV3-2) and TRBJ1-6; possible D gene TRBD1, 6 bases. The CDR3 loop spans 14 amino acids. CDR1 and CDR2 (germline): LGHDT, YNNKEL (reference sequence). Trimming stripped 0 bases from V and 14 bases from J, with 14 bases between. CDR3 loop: CASSQERGWKSLHF. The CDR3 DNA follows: TGTGCCAGCAGCCAAGAGAGGGGGTGGAAGTCCCTCCACTTT.

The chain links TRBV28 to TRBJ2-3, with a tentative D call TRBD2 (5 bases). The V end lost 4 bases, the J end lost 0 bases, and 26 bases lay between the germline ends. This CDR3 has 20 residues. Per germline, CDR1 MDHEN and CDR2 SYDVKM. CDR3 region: CASSSLVGVTQTSSTDTQYF. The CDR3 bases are TGTGCCAGCAGTTCTCTGGTGGGAGTAACCCAGACCTCTAGCACAGATACGCAGTATTTT.

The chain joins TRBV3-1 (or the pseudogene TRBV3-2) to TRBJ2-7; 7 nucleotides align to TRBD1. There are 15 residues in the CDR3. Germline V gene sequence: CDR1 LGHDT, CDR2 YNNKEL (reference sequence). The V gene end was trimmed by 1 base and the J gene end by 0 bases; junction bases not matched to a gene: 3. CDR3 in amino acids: CASSQAWDSSYEQYF. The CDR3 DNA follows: TGTGCCAGCAGCCAAGCGTGGGACAGCTCCTACGAGCAGTACTTC.

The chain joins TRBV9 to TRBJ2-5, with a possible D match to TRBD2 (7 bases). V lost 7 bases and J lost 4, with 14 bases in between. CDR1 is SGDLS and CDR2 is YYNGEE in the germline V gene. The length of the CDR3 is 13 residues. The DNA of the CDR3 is TGTGCCAGCGGGCGGGGGCAGAGAGAGACCCAGTACTTC. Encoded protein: CASGRGQRETQYF.

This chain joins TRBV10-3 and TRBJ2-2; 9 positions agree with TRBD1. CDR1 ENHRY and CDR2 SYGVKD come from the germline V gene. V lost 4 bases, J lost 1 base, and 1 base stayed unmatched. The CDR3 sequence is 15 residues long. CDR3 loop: CAISGDRENTGELFF. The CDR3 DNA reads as TGTGCCATCAGTGGGGACAGGGAGAACACCGGGGAGCTGTTTTTT.

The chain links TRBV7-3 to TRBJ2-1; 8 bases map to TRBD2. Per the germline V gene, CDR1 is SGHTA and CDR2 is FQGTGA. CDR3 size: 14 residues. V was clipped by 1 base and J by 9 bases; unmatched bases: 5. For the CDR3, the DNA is TGTGCCAGCAGCTTAAATATTGCGGGGGGTGAGCAGTTCTTC. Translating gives CASSLNIAGGEQFF.

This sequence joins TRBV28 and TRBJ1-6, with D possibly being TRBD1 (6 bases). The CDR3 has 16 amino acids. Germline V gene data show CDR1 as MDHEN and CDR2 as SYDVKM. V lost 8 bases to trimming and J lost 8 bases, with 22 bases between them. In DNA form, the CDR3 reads TGTGCCAGCCAACCCTGGAGGACCCAGGGGCATTCACCCCTCCACTTT. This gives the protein CASQPWRTQGHSPLHF. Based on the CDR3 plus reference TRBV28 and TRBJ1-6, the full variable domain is DVKVTQSSRYLVKRTGEKVFLECVQDMDHENMFWYRQDPGLGLRLIYFSYDVKMKEKGDIPEGYSVSREKKERFSLILESASTNQTSMYLCASQPWRTQGHSPLHFGNGTRLTVT.

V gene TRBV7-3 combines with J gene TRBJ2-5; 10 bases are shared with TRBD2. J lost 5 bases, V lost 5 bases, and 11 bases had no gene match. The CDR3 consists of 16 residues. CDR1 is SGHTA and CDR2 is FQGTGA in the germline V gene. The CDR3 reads CASSPNALAGVETQYF. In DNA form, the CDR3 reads TGTGCCAGCAGCCCTAACGCGCTAGCGGGAGTGGAGACCCAGTACTTC.

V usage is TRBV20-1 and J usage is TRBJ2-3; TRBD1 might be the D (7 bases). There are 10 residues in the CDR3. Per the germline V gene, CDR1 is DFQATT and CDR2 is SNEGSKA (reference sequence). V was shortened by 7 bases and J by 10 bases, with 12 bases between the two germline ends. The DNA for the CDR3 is TGCAGTGGAGGGGGCGGGGCGCAGTATTTT. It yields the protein CSGGGGAQYF.

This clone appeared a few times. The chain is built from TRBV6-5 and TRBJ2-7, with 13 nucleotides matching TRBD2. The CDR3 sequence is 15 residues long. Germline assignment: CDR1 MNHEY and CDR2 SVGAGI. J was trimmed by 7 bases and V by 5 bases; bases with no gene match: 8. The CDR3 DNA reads TGTGCCAGCAGTACCCGGACTAGCGGGAGATTGGAGCAGTACTTC. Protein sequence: CASSTRTSGRLEQYF.

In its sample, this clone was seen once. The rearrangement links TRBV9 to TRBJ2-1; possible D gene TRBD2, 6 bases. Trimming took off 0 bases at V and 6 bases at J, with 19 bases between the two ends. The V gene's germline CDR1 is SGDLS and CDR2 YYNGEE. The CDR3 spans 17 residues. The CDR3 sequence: CASSVDLKAGLSNEQFF. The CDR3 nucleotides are TGTGCCAGCAGCGTAGACCTGAAGGCGGGATTGAGCAATGAGCAGTTCTTC. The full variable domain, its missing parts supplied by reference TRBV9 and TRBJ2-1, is DSGVTQTPKHLITATGQRVTLRCSPRSGDLSVYWYQQSLDQGLQFLIQYYNGEERAKGNILERFSAQQFPDLHSELNLSSLELGDSALYFCASSVDLKAGLSNEQFFGPGTRLTVL.

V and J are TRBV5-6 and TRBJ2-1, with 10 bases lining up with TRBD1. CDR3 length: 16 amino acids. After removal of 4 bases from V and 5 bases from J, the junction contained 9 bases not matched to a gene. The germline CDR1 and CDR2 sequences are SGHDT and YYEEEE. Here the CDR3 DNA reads TGTGCCAGCAGCAACCCGACAGGGGGCGCGCACAATGAGCAGTTCTTC. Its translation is CASSNPTGGAHNEQFF.

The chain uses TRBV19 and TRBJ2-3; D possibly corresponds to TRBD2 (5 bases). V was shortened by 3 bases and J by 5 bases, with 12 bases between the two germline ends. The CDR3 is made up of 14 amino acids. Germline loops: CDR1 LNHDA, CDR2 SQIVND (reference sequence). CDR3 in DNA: TGTGCCAGTAGTATCCGAGGGCCAGGAGATACGCAGTATTTT. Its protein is CASSIRGPGDTQYF.

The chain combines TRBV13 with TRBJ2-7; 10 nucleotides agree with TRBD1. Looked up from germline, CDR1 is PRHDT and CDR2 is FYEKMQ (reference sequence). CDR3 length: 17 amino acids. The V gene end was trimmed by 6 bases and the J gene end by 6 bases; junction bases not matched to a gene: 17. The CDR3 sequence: CASSQDRGFSGLAEQYF. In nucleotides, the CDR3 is TGTGCCAGCAGTCAGGACAGGGGGTTCTCAGGATTAGCCGAGCAGTACTTC.

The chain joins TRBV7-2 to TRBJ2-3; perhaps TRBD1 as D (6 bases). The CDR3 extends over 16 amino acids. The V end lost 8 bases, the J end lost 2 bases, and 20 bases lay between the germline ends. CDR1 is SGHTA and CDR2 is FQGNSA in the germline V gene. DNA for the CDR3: TGTGCCAGCTCGACATCAGGGGACACTATCACAGATACGCAGTATTTT. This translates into CASSTSGDTITDTQYF.